This passage covers 13 T cell receptor beta chains from one sample sequenced in a study of Ad26.COV2.S vaccination and SARS-CoV-2 variants (dated by TCRdb to the early 2020s). Libraries were built with the immunoSEQ multiplex PCR assay. TCRdb's version of the immuneACCESS table is confined to in-frame rearrangements and falls short of the full clone set. An unresolved V gene accounts for under half of the shortfall where checked; the remainder is of unknown origin. Across this sample there are approximately 480,000 clones, with around 85% seen only once. Of the sample, over 10% is held by the ten largest clones. The treatment or condition tag for this specimen amounts to: around 19 received Ad26.COV2.S at low or high dose, single or two shots; roughly 5 received placebo; per-sample allocation not given. For vaccine and placebo recipients, the sequenced repertoires came from samples collected on day 63 after the first injection.

The source was peripheral blood, collected in a trial of Ad26.COV2.S vaccine versus placebo. The receptor source for this set is a person aged 18-60 years who received the Ad26.COV2.S COVID-19 vaccine or a placebo.

Comment on this clone: Other nucleotide sequences in the sample specify the same CDR3. This chain joins TRBV30 and TRBJ1-1; possible D gene TRBD1, 5 bases. CDR1 GTSNPN and CDR2 SVGIG come from the germline V gene (reference sequence). The CDR3 runs to 13 residues. V was pared by 0 bases and J by 1 base, with 6 bases between. This CDR3 is CAWSVGGNTEAFF. The DNA of the CDR3 is TGTGCCTGGAGTGTTGGGGGGAACACTGAAGCTTTCTTT.

The V and J genes are TRBV6-2 or TRBV6-3 and TRBJ1-4; D is undetermined. The ends were cut back, 2 bases at V and 0 bases at J, with 10 bases in the middle. CDR1 is MNHEY and CDR2 is SVGEGT in the germline V gene. This CDR3 comprises 16 residues. The CDR3 DNA is TGTGCCAGCAGTTACGGCCACCCTGCAACTAATGAAAAACTGTTTTTT. Its protein product is CASSYGHPATNEKLFF.

CDR3 nucleotide sequence: TGTGCCACCAGCAACCGCGGGGCGAACACTGAAGCTTTCTTT. Encoded protein: CATSNRGANTEAFF. The rearrangement links TRBV24-1 to TRBJ1-1; D is possibly TRBD1 (5 bases). The V gene lost 7 bases and the J gene lost 1 base, with 12 bases spanning the gap. CDR3 length: 14 residues. From germline, CDR1 is KGHDR and CDR2 SFDVKD.

Remarks on this clone: The identical CDR3 is also encoded by other nucleotide sequences in the sample. The chain carries TRBV30 and TRBJ1-5; maybe TRBD1 (5 bases). The CDR3 consists of 13 residues. Trimming removed 0 bases from V and 5 bases from J, with 8 bases in between. Germline CDR1 GTSNPN, CDR2 SVGIG (reference sequence). Here the CDR3 reads CAWSVGVDQPQHF. CDR3 DNA sequence: TGTGCCTGGAGTGTGGGGGTAGATCAGCCCCAGCATTTT.

This chain joins TRBV7-6 and TRBJ2-1; D might be TRBD2 (6 bases). The CDR3 runs 14 residues. Germline CDR1 SGHVS, CDR2 FNYEAQ. V gave up 5 bases and J gave up 8 bases, with 16 bases separating them. The CDR3 coding sequence is TGTGCCAGCAGCATAAGGGACTTGAGGGATGAGCAGTTCTTC. It codes for CASSIRDLRDEQFF.

V and J are TRBV5-6 and TRBJ1-4; 8 bases map to TRBD1. This CDR3 is built from 16 residues. Germline CDR1 reads SGHDT; CDR2 reads YYEEEE. The V and J ends lost 2 bases and 3 bases, in that order; junction bases with no gene match: 6. The CDR3: CASSFGQGLANEKLFF. The DNA of the CDR3 is TGTGCCAGCAGCTTCGGACAGGGCTTGGCTAATGAAAAACTGTTTTTT.

V gene TRBV5-6 combines with J gene TRBJ1-3, with D unclear. The CDR3 is 16 residues long. V was cut by 1 base and J by 3 bases, with 14 bases left in between. Germline loops: CDR1 SGHDT, CDR2 YYEEEE. This chain's CDR3 is CASSLRSPIGGNTIYF. In nucleotides, the CDR3 is TGTGCCAGCAGCTTGCGGTCTCCAATCGGTGGAAACACCATATATTTT.

V and J are TRBV11-2 and TRBJ2-7; no firm D call. Per the germline V gene, CDR1 is SGHAT and CDR2 is FQNNGV. With 2 bases removed from V and 1 base from J, the gap between germline ends came to 12 bases. The CDR3 contains 15 residues. CDR3 DNA: TGTGCCAGCAGCTTATTAGGACGAGGATCCTACGAGCAGTACTTC. Protein product: CASSLLGRGSYEQYF.

The chain carries TRBV5-1 and TRBJ2-2; D unclear. The CDR3 consists of 14 residues. Trimming left V 0 bases short and J 1 base short, with 4 bases between. Germline V gives CDR1 SGHRS, CDR2 YFSETQ. CDR3 region: CASSLGWNTGELFF. CDR3 DNA sequence: TGCGCCAGCAGCTTGGGGTGGAACACCGGGGAGCTGTTTTTT.

This chain uses TRBV3-1 (or the pseudogene TRBV3-2) with TRBJ1-5; 12 nucleotides agree with TRBD1. CDR1 and CDR2 (germline): LGHDT, YNNKEL (reference sequence). The J segment lost 7 bases and the V segment lost 4 bases, leaving 2 bases of the junction unmatched. The CDR3 is 14 residues long. CDR3 in amino acids: CASSPGTGGQPQHF. For the CDR3, the DNA is TGTGCCAGCAGCCCCGGGACAGGGGGCCAGCCCCAGCATTTT.

This clone was observed once. V and J are TRBV29-1 and TRBJ1-1; the D is unclear. The CDR3 is 13 residues long. Deletions cut 7 bases from V and 5 bases from J, with 17 bases between. Germline assignment: CDR1 SQVTM and CDR2 ANQGSEA. For the CDR3, the DNA is TGCAGCGGAAAGGGTGGAATCAGAACTGAAGCTTTCTTT. As protein: CSGKGGIRTEAFF.

The V call is TRBV4-1, the J call TRBJ1-5; tentative D call: TRBD1 (6 bases). The V end lost 8 bases, the J end lost 1 base, and 15 bases lay between the germline ends. Germline V gives CDR1 MGHRA, CDR2 YSYEKL. The CDR3 spans 15 residues. CDR3 nucleotide sequence: TGCGCCAGCCAGTACAGGGAAAACAGCAATCAGCCCCAGCATTTT. This translates into CASQYRENSNQPQHF.

J is TRBJ2-7 and V is TRBV15, with 7 bases identical to TRBD2. This CDR3 comprises 18 residues. The germline V gene has CDR1 LNHNV and CDR2 YYDKDF (reference sequence). J gave up 0 bases and V 0 bases, and 11 bases lay outside the gene matches. The CDR3 is CATSRDKGAGSSSYEQYF. The CDR3 coding sequence is TGTGCCACCAGCAGAGATAAGGGAGCGGGGTCGAGCTCCTACGAGCAGTACTTC. The entire variable domain, with the rest obtained from reference TRBV15 and TRBJ2-7, is as follows: DAMVIQNPRYQVTQFGKPVTLSCSQTLNHNVMYWYQQKSSQAPKLLFHYYDKDFNNEADTPDNFQSRRPNTSFCFLDIRSPGLGDTAMYLCATSRDKGAGSSSYEQYFGPGTRLTVT.